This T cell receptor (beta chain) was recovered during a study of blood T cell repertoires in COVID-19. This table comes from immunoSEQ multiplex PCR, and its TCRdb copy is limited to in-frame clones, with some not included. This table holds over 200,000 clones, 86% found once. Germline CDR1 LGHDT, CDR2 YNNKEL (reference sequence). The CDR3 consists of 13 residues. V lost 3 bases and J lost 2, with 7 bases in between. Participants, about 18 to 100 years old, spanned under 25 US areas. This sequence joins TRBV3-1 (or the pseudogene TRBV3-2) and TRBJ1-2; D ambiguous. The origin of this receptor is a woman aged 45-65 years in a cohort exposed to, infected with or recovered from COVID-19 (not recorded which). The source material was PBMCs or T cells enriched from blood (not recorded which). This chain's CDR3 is CASSQVENYGYTF. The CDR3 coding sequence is TGTGCCAGCAGCCAGGTTGAGAACTATGGCTACACCTTC.